Listed here is a single T cell receptor beta chain. Germline CDR1 reads SGHTA; CDR2 reads FQGNSA. CDR3 length: 15 residues. The V gene lost 5 bases and the J gene lost 3 bases, with 11 bases spanning the gap. The data originate from a study of blood T cells in healthy people across ages. A J-beta primer mix and a sample-barcoded 5' primer were used in a second PCR of about 6 to 12 cycles. TCRdb fed the 5' RACE reads into MiXCR, producing one record per CDR3 protein. This repertoire shows about 830,000 distinct CDR3 sequences, over 45% found once; its top ten account for around 22%. The chain uses TRBV7-2 and TRBJ1-6; D is ambiguous. The sequencing sample was made of blood. The origin of this receptor is a man aged 25 to 40 in good health. In DNA, the CDR3 is TGTGCCAGCAGCCCTGTTGGGGTCTATAATTCACCCCTCCACTTT. Translating it yields CASSPVGVYNSPLHF.